This TCR beta chain emerged from a study of T cell changes during pregnancy in multiple sclerosis. Germline-derived CDR1 and CDR2 are LNHNV and YYDKDF (reference sequence). This CDR3 has 16 amino acids. Trimming removed 0 bases from V and 2 bases from J, with 11 bases in between. Using immunoSEQ multiplex PCR, the repertoire was profiled, and TCRdb retains in-frame clones only, with some absent. This sample has roughly 70,000 clones; more than 85% occur once, and the top ten carry approximately 3.5%. Sample: peripheral blood, taken before pregnancy. The chain recombines TRBV15 with TRBJ2-1, with D possibly matching TRBD2 (6 bases). The TCR comes from a female donor with multiple sclerosis, enrolled in a pregnancy study. The CDR3 DNA reads as TGTGCCACCAGCAGAGATGAAGGGAGGACCTACAATGAGCAGTTCTTC. It encodes CATSRDEGRTYNEQFF.